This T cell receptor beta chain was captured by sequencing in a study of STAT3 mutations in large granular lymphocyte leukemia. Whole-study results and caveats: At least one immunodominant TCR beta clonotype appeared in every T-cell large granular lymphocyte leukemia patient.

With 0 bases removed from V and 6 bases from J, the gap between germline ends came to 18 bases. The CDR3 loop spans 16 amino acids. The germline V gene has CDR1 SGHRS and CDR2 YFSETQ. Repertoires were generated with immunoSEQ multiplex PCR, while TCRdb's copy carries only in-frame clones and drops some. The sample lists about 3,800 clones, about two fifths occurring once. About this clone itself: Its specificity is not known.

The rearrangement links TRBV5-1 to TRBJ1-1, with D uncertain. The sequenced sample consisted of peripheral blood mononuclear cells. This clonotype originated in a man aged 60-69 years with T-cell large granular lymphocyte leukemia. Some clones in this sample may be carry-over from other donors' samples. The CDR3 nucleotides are TGCGCCAGCAGCTTGGTCGCCACGCGGTTCGGGTCTGAAGCTTTCTTT. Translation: CASSLVATRFGSEAFF.